One sample yielded the 19 T cell receptor beta chains listed below, sequenced in a study of vaccination effects on CD4 cells after COVID-19. Some clones are missing from TCRdb's copy, which holds only in-frame ones; the method was immunoSEQ multiplex PCR. The sample has 50,000 or so clones, over 75% seen once. Peptide-pool stimulation followed by sequencing identified expanded antigen-specific CD4+ clonotypes in the ViraFEST assay. The authors isolated CD4+ T cells after around 10 days of culture. These receptors' antigens are unknown. Source: CD4+ T cells from PBMCs cultured with HCoV-229E spike peptides, taken before COVID-19 vaccination. The receptors derive from a human donor who received a COVID-19 vaccine.

The chain has TRBV18 and TRBJ1-1; 8 bases agree with TRBD1. J lost 9 bases, V lost 2 bases, and 8 bases had no gene match. CDR1 is KGHSH and CDR2 is LQKENI in the germline V gene. The CDR3 consists of 14 residues. In nucleotides, the CDR3 is TGTGCCAGCTCACCAAACCTACAGGGGGACAAAGCTTTCTTT. It yields the protein CASSPNLQGDKAFF.

This chain uses TRBV20-1 with TRBJ2-5; TRBD2 matches 7 bases. CDR3 size: 11 residues. The germline V gene encodes CDR1 DFQATT and CDR2 SNEGSKA (reference sequence). Trimming at V came to 6 bases and at J to 7 bases, leaving 5 bases not matched to a gene. DNA for the CDR3: TGCAGTGCCCCGGGGAGGGGGACCCAGTACTTC. Encoded protein: CSAPGRGTQYF.

This clone has only one observation. J is TRBJ1-2 and V is TRBV6-5; no clear D gene. The CDR3 runs to 14 residues. V was clipped by 7 bases and J by 4 bases, with 16 bases between them. Germline lookup yields CDR1 MNHEY and CDR2 SVGAGI. The CDR3 DNA reads as TGTGCCAGCACGGCAAACCCTCCCTTCTATGGCTACACCTTC. It encodes CASTANPPFYGYTF.

This chain connects TRBV27 to TRBJ2-5; D perhaps matches TRBD2 (5 bases). Germline V gene sequence: CDR1 MNHEY, CDR2 SMNVEV (reference sequence). The CDR3 sequence is 17 residues long. The V gene lost 5 bases and the J gene lost 5 bases, with 24 bases spanning the gap. The DNA for the CDR3 is TGTGCCAGCAGTACCCGGGCCCCAGGCCCGCGAGGGGAGACCCAGTACTTC. This translates into CASSTRAPGPRGETQYF.

This sequence joins TRBV18 and TRBJ2-7, with D perhaps matching TRBD2 (5 bases). The CDR3 is 13 residues long. CDR1 KGHSH and CDR2 LQKENI come from the germline V gene. V was cut by 3 bases and J by 4 bases, with 10 bases left in between. The CDR3 region has the DNA TGTGCCAGCTCACCGTTTCGCGGGTACGAGCAGTACGTC. This sequence encodes CASSPFRGYEQYV.

J is TRBJ2-1 and V is TRBV5-4; D not resolved. There are 15 residues in the CDR3. Trimming stripped 7 bases from V and 0 bases from J, with 14 bases between. CDR1 is SGHNT and CDR2 is YYREEE in the germline V gene (reference sequence). CDR3 in amino acids: CASGQSTSSYNEQFF. In nucleotides, the CDR3 is TGTGCCAGCGGCCAGAGCACAAGCTCCTACAATGAGCAGTTCTTC.

V is TRBV24-1 and J is TRBJ2-5; 8 bases fit TRBD1. Unmatched junction bases numbered 10, after V lost 1 base and J lost 4 bases. Germline V gene data show CDR1 as KGHDR and CDR2 as SFDVKD. CDR3 length: 17 amino acids. CDR3 residues: CATSDFTGAGGGETQYF. The CDR3 nucleotides are TGTGCCACCAGTGATTTTACGGGAGCAGGGGGCGGAGAGACCCAGTACTTC.

V and J are TRBV6-2 or TRBV6-3 and TRBJ2-2; 8 bases map to TRBD2. The junction had 9 bases not matched to a gene; V was cut back by 3 bases and J by 0 bases. Looked up from germline, CDR1 is MNHEY and CDR2 is SVGEGT. The CDR3 extends over 18 amino acids. CDR3 DNA: TGTGCCAGCAGTTATAGGCCTATAGCGGGACCGAACACCGGGGAGCTGTTTTTT. Its protein is CASSYRPIAGPNTGELFF.

The chain couples TRBV7-2 to TRBJ1-1; tentatively, D is TRBD1 (5 bases). The CDR3 is 13 amino acids. CDR1 SGHTA and CDR2 FQGNSA come from the germline V gene. V was trimmed by 5 bases and J by 1 base, leaving 8 bases between them. The CDR3 bases are TGTGCCAGCAGCACGACAGCGAACACTGAAGCTTTCTTT. This gives the protein CASSTTANTEAFF. Variable domain in full (rest from reference TRBV7-2 and TRBJ1-1): GAGVSQSPSNKVTEKGKDVELRCDPISGHTALYWYRQSLGQGLEFLIYFQGNSAPDKSGLPSDRFSAERTGGSVSTLTIQRTQQEDSAVYLCASSTTANTEAFFGQGTRLTVV.

The V gene is TRBV3-1 (or the pseudogene TRBV3-2), the J gene TRBJ2-5; the D gene is possibly TRBD2 (6 bases). The CDR3 is 13 amino acids. The germline gives CDR1 LGHDT, CDR2 YNNKEL (reference sequence). V was cut by 4 bases and J by 3 bases, with 9 bases left in between. The CDR3 DNA sequence: TGTGCCAGCAGCCTTTCGGGGGAAGAGACCCAGTACTTC. Translating gives CASSLSGEETQYF.

This chain uses TRBV7-3 with TRBJ2-1; D is possibly TRBD1 (5 bases). The CDR3 spans 15 residues. Germline lookup yields CDR1 SGHTA and CDR2 FQGTGA. Trimming took 5 bases from V and 2 from J, leaving 13 bases between them. CDR3 protein: CASSPTEKAYNEQFF. The CDR3 region has the DNA TGTGCCAGCAGCCCGACAGAGAAGGCCTACAATGAGCAGTTCTTC.

The rearrangement links TRBV7-2 to TRBJ1-5, with D tentatively TRBD1 (6 bases). Trimming cost V 1 base and J 5 bases, with 9 bases left between them. Germline-derived CDR1 and CDR2 are SGHTA and FQGNSA. CDR3 length: 14 residues. The CDR3 coding sequence is TGTGCCAGCAGCTTAGACAGGGAGTATCAGCCCCAGCATTTT. Residues: CASSLDREYQPQHF.

In this sample, this clone turned up once. V and J are TRBV7-2 and TRBJ2-2; no firm D call. The ends were cut back, 5 bases at V and 6 bases at J, with 10 bases in the middle. The CDR3 sequence is 13 residues long. Germline V gene lookup returns CDR1 SGHTA and CDR2 FQGNSA. The CDR3 nucleotides read TGTGCCAGCAGCCCGTTTATCGCCGGGGAGCTGTTTTTT. It codes for CASSPFIAGELFF.

This clone has a handful of counts. For the CDR3, the DNA is TGTGCCAGCTCACCACGAAACAGGGGAACTGAAGCTTTCTTT. Residues: CASSPRNRGTEAFF. The gene calls are TRBV18 and TRBJ1-1, with 7 bases fitting TRBD1. CDR3 length: 14 amino acids. J gave up 5 bases and V 1 base, and 4 bases lay outside the gene matches. Germline V gives CDR1 KGHSH, CDR2 LQKENI.

This clone was recorded once. V usage is TRBV9 and J usage is TRBJ2-3, with D possibly being TRBD2 (7 bases). CDR1 is SGDLS, CDR2 YYNGEE, per germline. The CDR3 has 16 residues. With 0 bases removed from V and 1 base from J, the gap between germline ends came to 12 bases. The CDR3 sequence: CASSVVEGGRTDTQYF. As DNA, the CDR3 is TGTGCCAGCAGCGTAGTGGAGGGGGGGCGCACAGATACGCAGTATTTT.

The chain joins TRBV5-1 to TRBJ2-7, with D unresolved. Trimming took 0 bases from V and 6 from J, leaving 13 bases between them. Germline lookup yields CDR1 SGHRS and CDR2 YFSETQ. CDR3 size: 14 residues. CDR3 protein: CASSLDGSSGEQYV. CDR3 coding DNA: TGCGCCAGCAGCTTGGACGGATCCTCGGGCGAGCAGTACGTC.

The rearrangement joins TRBV6-2 or TRBV6-3 to TRBJ1-2; TRBD1 might be the D (6 bases). Germline V gives CDR1 MNHEY, CDR2 SVGEGT. The CDR3 length is 16 residues. With 4 bases removed from V and 4 bases from J, the gap between germline ends came to 19 bases. DNA of the CDR3: TGTGCCAGCAGTTCACCGGGACCTACCAGGGGCTATGGCTACACCTTC. Its protein product is CASSSPGPTRGYGYTF.

The chain combines TRBV5-6 with TRBJ2-5, with TRBD1 as a possible D gene (6 bases). The CDR3 is 16 residues long. Germline CDR1 reads SGHDT; CDR2 reads YYEEEE. V lost 1 base and J 2 bases, leaving 15 bases between the germline ends. The CDR3: CASSLRDTILQETQYF. The CDR3 region has the DNA TGTGCCAGCAGCTTGCGGGACACCATATTACAAGAGACCCAGTACTTC.

The rearrangement uses TRBV19 and TRBJ1-5; D is undetermined. This CDR3 contains 12 residues. Germline CDR1 LNHDA, CDR2 SQIVND (reference sequence). The germline V and J ends were trimmed by 8 bases and 3 bases, with 8 bases remaining between them. The CDR3 sequence is CASHAANQPQHF. CDR3 sequence (DNA): TGTGCCAGTCACGCGGCCAATCAGCCCCAGCATTTT.